This TCR beta chain was retrieved from a study of cytomegalovirus exposure and HLA in healthy donors listed by TCRdb under 2017. For the study in its entirety: An earlier analysis of approximately 590 of the donors reported 250 to 300 Gb of sequence data and 100 million to 130 million unique TCR beta sequences from about 200 million T cells. An early release covering roughly 600 HLA-typed donors comprised 300 to 350 gigabases of sequencing data and about 90 million unique TCR sequences. Of the approximately 400 genotyped donors, over 70% fell in the genetic ancestry cluster associated with self-reported Caucasian donors. The study aimed to test whether signatures of past pathogen exposure could be identified by cataloging public T cell receptors. The study profiled the T cell repertoires of 500 to 800 subjects by immunosequencing and related them to cytomegalovirus serostatus. A separate validation cohort of 90 to 150 different subjects was used in addition to the 666-subject first cohort. High-throughput TCR immunosequencing, statistical association of individual TCRs with disease status, and machine learning were combined to predict cytomegalovirus infection status. A later analysis re-analyzed previously published TCR beta repertoires from roughly 630 donors and added high-resolution HLA genotyping to study TCR occurrence patterns. In the later analysis, no new phenotypic data were used to find candidate immune exposures; instead, reliance was placed on TCR beta sequences and their occurrence across donors. An earlier analysis of approximately 640 of the donors applied high-throughput TCR beta sequencing to assess whether each TCR beta V gene segment acted as functional or pseudogenic. Donor age, sex, ethnicity and CMV serostatus were compiled alongside the repertoire data. A later genetic analysis used genome-wide SNP genotypes for about three fifths of the 666 donors, treating that subset as a discovery cohort. Every repertoire in the discovery cohort had been generated on one and the same sequencing platform. Both class I and class II loci were covered by HLA typing, at four-digit resolution. The number of typed donors differed by locus: about 620-640 for A, B, C, DRB1 and DQB1; 500 to 550 for DQA1; some 610 for DPA1; and 400 to 480 for DPB1. Several DR-DQ haplotypes were handled as single units for association and clustering, since linkage in the cohort was strong. On average, roughly 250,000 unique TCR beta nucleotide sequences were sequenced per donor among 350 to 400 genotyped donors of the cohort, with about 17% of those sequences being non-productive.

The library was prepared using the immunoSEQ multiplex PCR assay. The multiplex PCR relied on a mix of 60 forward primers for TCR Vbeta segments and 13 reverse primers for TCR Jbeta segments. The CDR3 region of rearranged TCR beta genes was amplified from genomic DNA by a multiplex PCR assay. The amplified TCR beta libraries were sequenced on the Illumina HiSeq System as 87-base-pair reads. Per the source publication's procedure: A later analysis tallied 75 million to 95 million unique TCR beta chains across the 550 to 850 repertoires, and about 10 million of those chains were shared by two or more donors. Raw reads were error-corrected and collapsed into unique sequences by a nearest-neighbor algorithm in which closely related sequences were merged to remove PCR and sequencing errors. CDR3 sequences were aligned to IMGT reference sequences to assign V, D and J gene segments. For a sequence to be retained, at least a six-nucleotide match to both a V gene segment and a J gene segment was required. Rearrangements were classified as productive when the CDR3 lacked stop codons and remained in frame with V and J, and all other rearrangements were classified as non-productive. CDR3 was defined according to IMGT convention as the region running from the second conserved V-encoded cysteine to the conserved J-encoded phenylalanine. The earlier analysis of roughly 590 of the donors excluded any sequence lacking an unambiguous match to a single V gene segment. In an earlier analysis of 587 of the donors, a V segment was called functional when productive rearrangements were above 56.7%, and segregating when the standard deviation between donors exceeded 5%. A statistical classification framework was developed to diagnose cytomegalovirus status using the catalog of TCR beta chain sequences. In a later analysis, V and J genes were assigned by comparing TCR nucleotide sequences against IMGT/GENE-DB human TR gene sequences. Using the TCRdist pipeline, a later analysis assigned CDR3 sequences along with most-parsimonious VDJ recombination scenarios. In a later analysis, every TCR beta chain was defined by the combination of its CDR3 amino acid sequence and its V-gene family, and reads without a unique V-gene family were dropped. As a way to deal with suspected cross-contamination and a sequencing artifact, a later analysis dropped over 550 nucleotide sequences that were highly shared and had low generation probability. In a later analysis, a clonal expansion index was calculated for each public chain from normalized within-repertoire ranks of inferred template counts. A later analysis computed generation probabilities with a VDJ recombination model fitted to out-of-frame rearrangements, and checked the results against IGoR. In a later analysis, TCR-TCR, TCR-HLA and TCR-CMV co-occurrence was scored with hypergeometric tests, and a repertoire-size bias correction was applied to TCR pairs. In a later analysis, false discovery rates were estimated by permuting HLA or CMV assignments 20 times. In a later analysis, co-occurring TCRs were grouped using DBSCAN, with TCRdist sequence similarity added in when clustering inside HLA-allele-positive subsets. Repertoires with fewer than 30,000 or more than 120,000 public chains were left out of co-occurrence clustering, as were about five repertoires with anomalous nucleotide sharing. TCRdb provides this immuneACCESS table in a form limited to in-frame rearrangements. Some clones are lacking; in checked studies, under half of them reflect an unresolved V gene, and why the rest are absent is not known. Clone size and the V and J calls come from that table; the DNA yielded D and trimming. The sample profile shows 150,000 to 200,000 clones; 60% to 80% of them were found once. Under 8% of the sample belongs to the ten largest clones.

Study-level results and caveats: Strong co-occurrence of HLA alleles, especially DR and DQ, made assigning TCR associations to individual alleles difficult. Correlated functional status among segregating V segments might reflect linkage disequilibrium, but an unknown experimental factor could not be ruled out. A later analysis found that HLA-associated TCR beta chains were more clonally expanded and had lower generation probabilities than equally common non-associated chains. Roughly uniform sequencing depth across donors was assumed in presence/absence analyses, although this assumption may not hold. Because HLA typing was missing for some donors at each locus, association tests included only the typed subset. It was suggested by the authors that the approach could potentially be generalized to other disease states and immunological phenotypes. A later analysis associated approximately 17,000 TCR beta sequences with specific HLA alleles at a false discovery rate of 0.05. CMV serostatus was the only immune exposure information available for the cohort. Most TCR sequences were observed very rarely across donors, whereas some public TCRs were present in many individuals. Some IMGT-functional V segments, including TRBV6-2 and TRBV6-3, could not be distinguished by the 87-base-pair reads and were therefore excluded. A later analysis found that most CMV-associated TCR beta chains appeared HLA-restricted, with HLA associations seemingly driven largely by CMV exposure. A group of highly shared sequence variants was considered likely to be a technical artifact of the sequencing pipeline. The study gave a list of some 150 TCR beta chains associated with cytomegalovirus. The classifier was reported to diagnose cytomegalovirus status with high specificity and sensitivity in both the original cohort and the validation cohort. According to a later genetic analysis, donors in an Asian-associated ancestry cluster had fewer N-insertions in productive TCRs than the approximately 700-donor mean. An earlier analysis of some 590 of the donors showed that most TCR beta V segments appeared in productive rearrangements either about 87% or about 30% of the time, which broadly matched IMGT annotations. In vitro tests confirmed that a few of the cytomegalovirus-associated TCR beta chains recognize cytomegalovirus antigens. According to a later analysis, parvovirus B19, influenza, CMV and Epstein-Barr virus appeared linked to several top co-occurrence clusters. An association between a missense DCLRE1C variant and V-gene and J-gene trimming of TCR beta chains was found in a later genetic analysis and replicated in an independent cohort. A further reported finding was that TCR beta sequences accurately predicted the HLA-A and HLA-B alleles for most subjects in the first cohort. According to a later analysis, TCR association rates differed among HLA loci, with DRB1 alleles showing the most associated TCRs and HLA-C alleles showing the fewest. The cohort was sequenced for TCR beta chains only, and without alpha or paired-chain data the features that could be detected were limited. Because counts were too low, about 15 rarely observed V segments, including chromosome 9 orphons, were left out of the earlier analysis of 587 of the donors.

In this sample, this clone turned up once. Its antigen remains undetermined. There are no base qualities to consult, and no much larger clone falls within one base. The CDR3 starts with the cysteine, ends with the phenylalanine, and has 13 residues. Only the CDR3 part of the read is kept: 39 bases, read in frame from the first base. Ends trimmed: V by 0 bases, J by 5 bases; bases unmatched to a gene: 1. The CDR1 and CDR2 encoded by the germline V gene are SGHRS and YFSETQ. The cohort consisted of 600 to 700 healthy bone marrow donors. Cohort members were all nominally healthy when sampled, although unrecorded immune exposures were likely present. The donor was CMV seropositive and belonged to the group of 250 to 300 seropositive cohort members. Every donor gave a peripheral blood sample, and the peripheral blood mononuclear cells from that sample were used for TCR beta sequencing. Genomic DNA extraction from the blood cell samples was performed with the Qiagen DNeasy Blood Extraction Kit.

The TCR comes from a man aged 35-49 years in good health and CMV-seropositive. The sequencing sample was made of PBMCs. The receptor chain draws on TRBV5-1 and TRBJ2-7; the junction holds 8 bases that match TRBD1. CDR3 region: CASSLGQGNEQYF. The DNA is as follows: TGCGCCAGCAGCTTGGGACAGGGGAACGAGCAGTACTTC.